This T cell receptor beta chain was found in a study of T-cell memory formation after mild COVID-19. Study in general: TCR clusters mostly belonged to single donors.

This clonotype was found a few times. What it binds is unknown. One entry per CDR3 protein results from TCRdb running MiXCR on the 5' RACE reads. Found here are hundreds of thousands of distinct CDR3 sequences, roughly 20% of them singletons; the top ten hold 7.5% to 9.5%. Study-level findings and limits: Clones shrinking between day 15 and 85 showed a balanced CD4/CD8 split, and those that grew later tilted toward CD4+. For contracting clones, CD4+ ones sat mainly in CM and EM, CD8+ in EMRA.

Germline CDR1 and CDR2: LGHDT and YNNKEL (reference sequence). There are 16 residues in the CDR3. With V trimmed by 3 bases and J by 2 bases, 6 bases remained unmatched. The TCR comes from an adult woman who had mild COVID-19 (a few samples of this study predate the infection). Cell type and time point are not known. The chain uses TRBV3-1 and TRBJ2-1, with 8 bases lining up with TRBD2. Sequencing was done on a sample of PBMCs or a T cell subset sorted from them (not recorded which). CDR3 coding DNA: TGTGCCAGCAGCCAGAGGGGTAGCGGGACCTACAATGAGCAGTTCTTC. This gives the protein CASSQRGSGTYNEQFF.